This TCR beta chain was documented in a study of blood T cell repertoires in COVID-19. About the research overall: Some COVID-19 samples were acute and others convalescent; all came from the United States, Italy and Spain. The analysed material was cDNA or gDNA that came from T cells, B-cell-depleted T cells, or PBMCs.

Methods used by the authors: Amplification of reference gene primers provided the estimated nucleated cell counts. TCRdb's table, derived via immunoSEQ multiplex PCR, lists solely in-frame clones and lacks some. From that table come the V and J calls and clone size; the DNA was used to work out D and trimming. The table includes about 72,000 clones, around 84% detected once. With 5 bases clipped from V and 1 base from J, the junction kept 4 bases outside the gene matches. This CDR3 has 14 residues. The germline gives CDR1 SGDLS, CDR2 YYNGEE. What was sequenced was peripheral blood. The TCR was taken from a man between 65 and 85 years old with active or convalescent COVID-19. The chain joins TRBV9 to TRBJ1-2; 8 bases are shared with TRBD1. For the CDR3, the DNA is TGTGCCAGCAGAACCACAGGGGGTAACTATGGCTACACCTTC. Translating it yields CASRTTGGNYGYTF.